The 9 T cell receptor beta chains presented below share a single source sample, sequenced in a study of vaccination effects on CD4 cells after COVID-19. Profiling relied on immunoSEQ multiplex PCR, and the TCRdb table lists in-frame clones only, not all of them. Among tens of thousands of clones listed, around two thirds were seen once. Sequencing followed a ViraFEST assay step that expanded antigen-specific CD4+ T cells with viral peptide pools. The culture ran for 10 days, and then CD4+ T cells were isolated. Vaccination of participants consisted of two doses of either the BNT162b2 or mRNA-1273 vaccine. These receptors' antigens are unknown. Specimen: CD4+ T cells from PBMCs cultured with HCoV-229E spike peptides, collected after COVID-19 vaccination. All receptors derive from a human donor who received a COVID-19 vaccine.

The chain employs TRBV12-5 and TRBJ2-5; 9 positions match TRBD1. The V and J ends lost 1 base and 2 bases, in that order; junction bases with no gene match: 5. CDR3 length equals 16 residues. Germline CDR1 is LGHNT and CDR2 is FRNRAP. The CDR3 region has the DNA TGTGCTAGTGGTTTGGGCTTTGGGACAGGGCAAGAGACCCAGTACTTC. This codes for CASGLGFGTGQETQYF. The full variable domain, completed using reference TRBV12-5 and TRBJ2-5, is DARVTQTPRHKVTEMGQEVTMRCQPILGHNTVFWYRQTMMQGLELLAYFRNRAPLDDSGMPKDRFSAEMPDATLATLKIQPSEPRDSAVYFCASGLGFGTGQETQYFGPGTRLLVL.

V usage is TRBV19 and J usage is TRBJ1-1, with TRBD1 matching over 7 bases. Germline CDR1 reads LNHDA; CDR2 reads SQIVND (reference sequence). The CDR3 covers 16 residues. The V segment lost 4 bases and the J segment 3 bases; nucleotides outside the gene matches: 11. Written as DNA, the CDR3 is TGTGCCAGTAGTACCTTCCAGACAGGGAGGGACACTGAAGCTTTCTTT. It yields the protein CASSTFQTGRDTEAFF.

The chain recombines TRBV6-6 with TRBJ1-5; 8 bases match TRBD1. V shed 7 bases and J 3 bases; nucleotides not matched to a gene: 8. Per germline, CDR1 MNHNY and CDR2 SVGAGI (reference sequence). CDR3 size: 15 residues. DNA of the CDR3: TGTGCCAGCATGGCCAGGGGGCTTTCCAATCAGCCCCAGCATTTT. It specifies CASMARGLSNQPQHF.

The V gene is TRBV9, the J gene TRBJ2-2; D remains unclear. Trimming shortened V by 7 bases and J by 1 base, and 8 bases separated the two germline ends. The CDR3 runs 13 residues. The germline CDR1 and CDR2 sequences are SGDLS and YYNGEE. CDR3 residues: CASSTQNTGELFF. CDR3 nucleotide sequence: TGTGCCAGCTCCACTCAGAACACCGGGGAGCTGTTTTTT.

This clone came up a few times. The rearrangement links TRBV2 to TRBJ1-2; no clear D gene. The germline V and J ends were trimmed by 7 bases and 0 bases, with 12 bases remaining between them. The CDR3 is made up of 14 amino acids. The germline gives CDR1 SNHLY, CDR2 FYNNEI. In DNA form, the CDR3 reads TGTGCCAGCAAAGCAGCGGTTACTAACTATGGCTACACCTTC. Residues: CASKAAVTNYGYTF. The full variable domain, its missing parts supplied by reference TRBV2 and TRBJ1-2, is EPEVTQTPSHQVTQMGQEVILRCVPISNHLYFYWYRQILGQKVEFLVSFYNNEISEKSEIFDDQFSVERPDGSNFTLKIRSTKLEDSAMYFCASKAAVTNYGYTFGSGTRLTVV.

The rearrangement uses TRBV19 and TRBJ2-1; D not resolved. The CDR3 loop spans 15 amino acids. Germline V lookup: CDR1 LNHDA, CDR2 SQIVND (reference sequence). V was cut by 3 bases and J by 2 bases, with 11 bases left in between. Written as DNA, the CDR3 is TGTGCCAGTAGTATCTGGGCGCCTACCTACAATGAGCAGTTCTTC. Translating gives CASSIWAPTYNEQFF.

The V call is TRBV10-3, the J call TRBJ1-6, with D hard to call. The germline CDR1 and CDR2 sequences are ENHRY and SYGVKD. This CDR3 comprises 15 residues. Trimming cost V 2 bases and J 10 bases, with 15 bases left between them. CDR3 nucleotide sequence: TGTGCCATCAGTGAGCAGGCCGTAGGAGGATCACCCCTCCACTTT. Its translation: CAISEQAVGGSPLHF.

This sequence joins TRBV19 and TRBJ1-6; D gene uncertain. CDR1 is LNHDA and CDR2 is SQIVND in the germline V gene (reference sequence). Trimming stripped 0 bases from V and 10 bases from J, with 13 bases between. The CDR3 length is 15 residues. The CDR3 loop reads CASSIDTLRISPLHF. The CDR3 region has the DNA TGTGCCAGTAGTATAGATACTTTGCGTATCTCACCCCTCCACTTT.

V is TRBV7-2 and J is TRBJ2-2; TRBD2 is a possible D gene (7 bases). Germline V gives CDR1 SGHTA, CDR2 FQGNSA. This CDR3 has 16 amino acids. V dropped 1 base and J dropped 2 bases, with 11 bases sitting between them. CDR3 sequence reads: CASSLGGGGNTGELFF. CDR3 in DNA: TGTGCCAGCAGCTTAGGGGGGGGCGGCAACACCGGGGAGCTGTTTTTT.